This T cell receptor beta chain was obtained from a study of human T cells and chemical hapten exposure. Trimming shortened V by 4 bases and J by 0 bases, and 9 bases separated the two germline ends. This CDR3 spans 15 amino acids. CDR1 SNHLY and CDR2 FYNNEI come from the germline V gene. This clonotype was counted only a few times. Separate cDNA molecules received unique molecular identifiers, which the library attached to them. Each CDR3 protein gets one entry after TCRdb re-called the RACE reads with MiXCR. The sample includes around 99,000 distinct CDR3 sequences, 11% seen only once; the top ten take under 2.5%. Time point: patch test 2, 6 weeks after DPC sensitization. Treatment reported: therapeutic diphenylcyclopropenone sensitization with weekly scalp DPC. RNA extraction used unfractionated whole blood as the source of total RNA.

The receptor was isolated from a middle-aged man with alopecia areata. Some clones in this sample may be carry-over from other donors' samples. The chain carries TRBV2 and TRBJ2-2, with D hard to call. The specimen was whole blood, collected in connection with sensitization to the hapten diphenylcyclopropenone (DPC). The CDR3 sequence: CASSGTNTNTGELFF. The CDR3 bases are TGTGCCAGCAGTGGTACTAATACGAACACCGGGGAGCTGTTTTTT.